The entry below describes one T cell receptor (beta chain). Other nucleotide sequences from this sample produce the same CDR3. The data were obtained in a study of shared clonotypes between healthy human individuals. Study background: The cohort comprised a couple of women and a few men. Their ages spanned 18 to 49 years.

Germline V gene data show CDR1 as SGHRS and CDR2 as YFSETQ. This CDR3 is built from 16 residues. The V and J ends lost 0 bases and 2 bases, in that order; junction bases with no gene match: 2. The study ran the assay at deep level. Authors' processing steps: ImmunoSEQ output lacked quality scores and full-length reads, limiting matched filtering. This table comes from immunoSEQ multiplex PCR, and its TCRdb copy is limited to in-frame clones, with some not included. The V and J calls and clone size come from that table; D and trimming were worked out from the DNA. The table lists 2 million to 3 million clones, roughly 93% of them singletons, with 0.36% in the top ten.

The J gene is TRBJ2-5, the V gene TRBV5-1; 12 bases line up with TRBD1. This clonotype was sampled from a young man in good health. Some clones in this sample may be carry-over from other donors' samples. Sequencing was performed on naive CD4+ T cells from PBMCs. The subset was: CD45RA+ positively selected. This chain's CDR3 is CASSLGDRGRQETQYF. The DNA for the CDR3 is TGCGCCAGCAGCTTGGGGGACAGGGGGCGGCAAGAGACCCAGTACTTC.